This T cell receptor beta chain was obtained from a study of T and B cells in COVID-19 patients. Overall study context: Recovered patients mostly had mild to moderate COVID-19 managed as outpatients. The recovered cohort's median age was about 36 years, versus less than 70 years in active infection. Of approximately 21 active-infection patients, about a dozen were critically ill with mechanical ventilation or extracorporeal membrane oxygenation. Study-wide findings and caveats: CD4+, regulatory T cell, CD8+ and sorted SARS-CoV-2-responsive or tetramer+ T cells were not yet sequenced.

TRB was amplified from around 250-500 ng of blood genomic DNA. About this clonotype: The antigen remains undetermined.

Trimming removed 3 bases from V and 11 bases from J, with 16 bases in between. The CDR3 consists of 13 residues. Germline CDR1 and CDR2: MNHEY and SMNVEV (reference sequence). Multiplex PCR with BIOMED2 TRB-A/B primer pools amplified TRB rearrangements. TCRdb re-called the multiplex PCR reads with MiXCR, one entry per CDR3 protein. The repertoire holds some 5,000 distinct CDR3 sequences, over 20% seen once, with 3.5% in the top ten. The chain recombines TRBV27 with TRBJ1-1; D is possibly TRBD1 (6 bases). The sequence was obtained from a human donor with active COVID-19. Sequenced input: blood. Here the CDR3 reads CASSFGGGGGAFF. DNA for the CDR3: TGTGCCAGCAGTTTCGGGGGGGGCGGGGGGGCTTTCTTT.